A single sample gave rise to the 25 T cell receptor beta chains below, sequenced in a study of T cell responses to AZD1222 COVID-19 vaccine. Only in-frame clones appear in the TCRdb table, and some are missing; sequencing was by immunoSEQ multiplex PCR. The sample includes tens of thousands of clones, about nine tenths of them seen just once. The source material was peripheral blood, sampled 28 days after the second AZD1222 dose. These TCRs come from an adult who received the AZD1222 COVID-19 vaccine.

Note on this clone: Other DNA sequences within the sample encode an identical CDR3. The chain carries TRBV3-1 (or the pseudogene TRBV3-2) and TRBJ2-7, with D possibly matching TRBD1 (6 bases). This CDR3 is 13 amino acids long. Between the trimmed V and J ends, which lost 2 bases and 6 bases, there was a span of 11 bases. From germline, CDR1 is LGHDT and CDR2 YNNKEL (reference sequence). The chain's CDR3 is CASSQSRGGEQYF. Written as DNA, the CDR3 is TGTGCCAGCAGCCAATCTAGAGGGGGCGAGCAGTACTTC.

This clone was counted only a few times. The chain uses TRBV19 and TRBJ2-1; either TRBD1 or TRBD2 may fit D (5 bases each). The CDR3 has 15 residues. Germline lookup yields CDR1 LNHDA and CDR2 SQIVND (reference sequence). The V end was cut by 3 bases, the J end by 4 bases, with 13 bases between. CDR3 loop: CASSIEGTPYNEQFF. In DNA, the CDR3 is TGTGCCAGTAGTATCGAGGGGACCCCTTACAATGAGCAGTTCTTC.

The chain couples TRBV11-2 to TRBJ1-2; 12 bases agree with TRBD1. Germline values: CDR1 SGHAT, CDR2 FQNNGV. CDR3 size: 15 residues. Unmatched junction bases numbered 7, after V lost 7 bases and J lost 4 bases. CDR3 region: CASIPGQGALYGYTF. The CDR3 nucleotides read TGTGCCAGCATCCCGGGACAGGGGGCCCTCTATGGCTACACCTTC.

The rearrangement uses TRBV7-8 and TRBJ1-2, with D perhaps TRBD1 (5 bases). The CDR3 covers 16 residues. The germline V and J ends were trimmed by 2 bases and 4 bases, with 17 bases remaining between them. Germline lookup yields CDR1 SGHVS and CDR2 FQNEAQ. The CDR3 protein is CASSLTPGGFGYGYTF. CDR3 coding DNA: TGTGCCAGCAGCTTAACACCTGGGGGTTTTGGCTATGGCTACACCTTC.

The rearrangement links TRBV20-1 to TRBJ2-3; tentatively, D is TRBD2 (5 bases). CDR1 DFQATT and CDR2 SNEGSKA come from the germline V gene (reference sequence). There are 11 residues in the CDR3. The ends were cut back, 6 bases at V and 7 bases at J, with 11 bases in the middle. CDR3 DNA sequence: TGCAGTGCCGACGGGATCTATACGCAGTATTTT. This translates into CSADGIYTQYF.

The chain couples TRBV20-1 to TRBJ2-1; D is unresolved. V was pared by 3 bases and J by 4 bases, with 10 bases between. The CDR3 has 13 amino acids. The germline CDR1 and CDR2 sequences are DFQATT and SNEGSKA (reference sequence). The CDR3 nucleotides read TGCAGTGCTAGTACAGCAGAATACAATGAGCAGTTCTTC. As protein: CSASTAEYNEQFF.

The chain carries TRBV4-2 and TRBJ2-1; 7 bases line up with TRBD2. V shed 1 base and J 0 bases; nucleotides not matched to a gene: 6. The CDR3 totals 17 residues. CDR1 is LGHNA and CDR2 is YNFKEQ in the germline V gene. In DNA form, the CDR3 reads TGTGCCAGCAGCCAAGTCCTGGGCGGGGGCTCCTACAATGAGCAGTTCTTC. It encodes CASSQVLGGGSYNEQFF.

DNA of the CDR3: TGTGCCAGCAGCTTAAGGAGGGGGGATGAGCAGTTCTTC. Translating gives CASSLRRGDEQFF. The rearrangement uses TRBV7-9 and TRBJ2-1; D possibly uses TRBD1 or TRBD2 (6 bases each). The CDR3 is 13 residues long. The V end lost 2 bases, the J end lost 8 bases, and 10 bases lay between the germline ends. The germline CDR1 and CDR2 sequences are SEHNR and FQNEAQ (reference sequence).

The sample holds one count of this clone. The rearrangement links TRBV30 to TRBJ1-6; possible D gene TRBD1, 6 bases. The CDR3 has 14 residues. V was clipped by 3 bases and J by 8 bases, with 14 bases between them. Germline V lookup: CDR1 GTSNPN, CDR2 SVGIG (reference sequence). The CDR3 region has the DNA TGTGCCTGGAGCGGAACAGGGAGGGATTCACCCCTCCACTTT. Its translation: CAWSGTGRDSPLHF.

The chain joins TRBV5-1 to TRBJ2-1, with D perhaps being TRBD1 or TRBD2 (5 bases each). Trimming pared 1 base from V and 3 bases from J, leaving 14 bases between. This CDR3 spans 16 amino acids. Germline V gene sequence: CDR1 SGHRS, CDR2 YFSETQ. CDR3 sequence reads: CASSLTPGPLYNEQFF. The CDR3 bases are TGCGCCAGCAGCTTGACTCCGGGACCTCTCTACAATGAGCAGTTCTTC.

The count of this clone is one. The chain joins TRBV5-4 to TRBJ1-4; TRBD1 agrees at 10 bases. This CDR3 has 13 residues. Losses at the gene ends were 4 bases for V and 6 bases for J; bases not matched to a gene: 0. The germline V gene has CDR1 SGHNT and CDR2 YYREEE (reference sequence). The CDR3 reads CASSGQGDEKLFF. For the CDR3, the DNA is TGTGCCAGCAGCGGACAGGGGGATGAAAAACTGTTTTTT.

In its sample, this clone was seen once. This chain uses TRBV19 with TRBJ1-1, with D possibly TRBD1 on 5 matching bases. This CDR3 is 13 amino acids long. V lost 5 bases, J lost 4 bases, and 11 bases lay in between. Germline CDR1 reads LNHDA; CDR2 reads SQIVND (reference sequence). The CDR3 protein is CASSPYGGTEAFF. CDR3 nucleotide sequence: TGTGCCAGTAGTCCTTACGGGGGCACTGAAGCTTTCTTT.

The genes are TRBV4-3 and TRBJ2-3; 14 positions agree with TRBD2. V shed 1 base, J shed 4 bases, and the junction held 1 base outside the gene matches. This CDR3 has 16 amino acids. Germline-derived CDR1 and CDR2 are LGHNA and YSLEER. The CDR3, as DNA: TGCGCCAGCAGCCAAGGACTAGCGGGAGGGGCAGATACGCAGTATTTT. Protein: CASSQGLAGGADTQYF.

The chain couples TRBV28 to TRBJ1-6; 11 nucleotides line up with TRBD1. The CDR3 runs 22 residues. In germline, CDR1 is MDHEN, CDR2 SYDVKM. V lost 8 bases and J lost 7; bases outside the gene matches: 28. CDR3: CASGAYGTGGSLGVGGNSPLHF. CDR3 nucleotides: TGTGCCAGCGGAGCTTACGGGACAGGGGGTTCGCTCGGGGTTGGCGGGAATTCACCCCTCCACTTT.

The chain employs TRBV7-9 and TRBJ1-1, with a tentative D call TRBD1 (5 bases). The germline gives CDR1 SEHNR, CDR2 FQNEAQ (reference sequence). The CDR3 is made up of 13 amino acids. Trimming pared 6 bases from V and 1 base from J, leaving 9 bases between. Written as DNA, the CDR3 is TGTGCCAGCAGGGGAACAGGGAACACTGAAGCTTTCTTT. Translated: CASRGTGNTEAFF.

The rearrangement links TRBV19 to TRBJ2-3; D is undetermined. The CDR3 is made up of 13 amino acids. Germline assignment: CDR1 LNHDA and CDR2 SQIVND (reference sequence). V was shortened by 5 bases and J by 7 bases, with 13 bases between the two germline ends. Here the CDR3 DNA reads TGTGCCAGTAGTCTGTTGGGCGGATATACGCAGTATTTT. It is translated as CASSLLGGYTQYF.

The J gene is TRBJ2-5, the V gene TRBV15; D possibly uses TRBD1 or TRBD2 (5 bases each). Germline CDR1 is LNHNV and CDR2 is YYDKDF (reference sequence). V dropped 1 base and J dropped 0 bases, with 9 bases sitting between them. CDR3 size: 15 residues. CDR3 loop: CATSRAGTNQETQYF. The CDR3 DNA sequence: TGTGCCACCAGCAGAGCCGGGACCAACCAAGAGACCCAGTACTTC.

This clone appeared once. The rearrangement links TRBV12-3 or TRBV12-4 to TRBJ2-1, with D tentatively TRBD1 (5 bases). The CDR3 extends over 13 amino acids. V was pared by 3 bases and J by 5 bases, with 8 bases between. The CDR3, as DNA: TGTGCCAGCAGTTTGTTCAGGGACAATGAGCAGTTCTTC. Translating gives CASSLFRDNEQFF.

V gene TRBV6-6 combines with J gene TRBJ2-2, with 13 positions matching TRBD2. This CDR3 is built from 16 residues. The V gene's germline CDR1 is MNHNY and CDR2 SVGAGI (reference sequence). The V and J ends lost 4 bases and 6 bases, in that order; junction bases with no gene match: 5. CDR3 residues: CASSSGLAGVPGELFF. As DNA, the CDR3 is TGTGCCAGCAGTTCCGGACTAGCGGGAGTCCCCGGGGAGCTGTTTTTT.

The J gene is TRBJ2-5, the V gene TRBV28; 13 bases agree with TRBD2. Losses at the gene ends were 6 bases for V and 5 bases for J; bases not matched to a gene: 9. This CDR3 has 16 amino acids. CDR1 MDHEN and CDR2 SYDVKM come from the germline V gene. The CDR3 bases are TGTGCCAGCAGCACAAGGACTAGCGGGAGTTTTGAGACCCAGTACTTC. This sequence encodes CASSTRTSGSFETQYF.

This clone was seen a single time. The gene calls are TRBV4-1 and TRBJ2-1; D is possibly TRBD2 (5 bases). CDR1 and CDR2 from the germline V gene are MGHRA and YSYEKL. Trimming took off 1 base at V and 5 bases at J, with 9 bases between the two ends. The CDR3 runs 14 residues. CDR3 residues: CASSQGLANNEQFF. The CDR3 DNA reads as TGCGCCAGCAGCCAAGGGCTAGCTAACAATGAGCAGTTCTTC.

This clone was seen a handful of times. This chain uses TRBV28 with TRBJ2-7; D might be TRBD1 or TRBD2, each matching 5 bases. The germline gives CDR1 MDHEN, CDR2 SYDVKM. Trimming pared 5 bases from V and 0 bases from J, leaving 14 bases between. The CDR3 is made up of 15 amino acids. The CDR3 here is CASSTPGAASYEQYF. The DNA for the CDR3 is TGTGCCAGCAGTACACCCGGGGCCGCCTCCTACGAGCAGTACTTC. Supplemented by reference TRBV28 and TRBJ2-7, the full variable domain reads DVKVTQSSRYLVKRTGEKVFLECVQDMDHENMFWYRQDPGLGLRLIYFSYDVKMKEKGDIPEGYSVSREKKERFSLILESASTNQTSMYLCASSTPGAASYEQYFGPGTRLTVT.

Written as DNA, the CDR3 is TGCGCCAGCAGCGTAGGGGATCGTTCGCAAGAGACCCAGTACTTC. This gives the protein CASSVGDRSQETQYF. The chain joins TRBV5-1 to TRBJ2-5, with D perhaps TRBD1 (5 bases). Germline V CDR1 and CDR2: SGHRS, YFSETQ. V dropped 4 bases and J dropped 2 bases, with 15 bases sitting between them. The CDR3 runs to 15 residues.

V usage is TRBV2 and J usage is TRBJ1-1, with a tentative D call TRBD1 (5 bases). CDR3 length: 14 amino acids. V gave up 2 bases and J gave up 6 bases, with 13 bases separating them. Germline assignment: CDR1 SNHLY and CDR2 FYNNEI. The CDR3 region is CASSEWGEGSEAFF. DNA for the CDR3: TGTGCCAGCAGTGAATGGGGCGAGGGTTCTGAAGCTTTCTTT.

The J gene is TRBJ2-5, the V gene TRBV2; 7 bases are a match to TRBD1. Germline CDR1 is SNHLY and CDR2 is FYNNEI. The CDR3 loop spans 13 amino acids. Germline trimming cut 4 bases from V and 5 bases from J; bases unmatched to any gene: 4. CDR3 region: CASSVRGLETQYF. The CDR3 bases are TGTGCCAGCAGTGTGAGGGGGCTGGAGACCCAGTACTTC.